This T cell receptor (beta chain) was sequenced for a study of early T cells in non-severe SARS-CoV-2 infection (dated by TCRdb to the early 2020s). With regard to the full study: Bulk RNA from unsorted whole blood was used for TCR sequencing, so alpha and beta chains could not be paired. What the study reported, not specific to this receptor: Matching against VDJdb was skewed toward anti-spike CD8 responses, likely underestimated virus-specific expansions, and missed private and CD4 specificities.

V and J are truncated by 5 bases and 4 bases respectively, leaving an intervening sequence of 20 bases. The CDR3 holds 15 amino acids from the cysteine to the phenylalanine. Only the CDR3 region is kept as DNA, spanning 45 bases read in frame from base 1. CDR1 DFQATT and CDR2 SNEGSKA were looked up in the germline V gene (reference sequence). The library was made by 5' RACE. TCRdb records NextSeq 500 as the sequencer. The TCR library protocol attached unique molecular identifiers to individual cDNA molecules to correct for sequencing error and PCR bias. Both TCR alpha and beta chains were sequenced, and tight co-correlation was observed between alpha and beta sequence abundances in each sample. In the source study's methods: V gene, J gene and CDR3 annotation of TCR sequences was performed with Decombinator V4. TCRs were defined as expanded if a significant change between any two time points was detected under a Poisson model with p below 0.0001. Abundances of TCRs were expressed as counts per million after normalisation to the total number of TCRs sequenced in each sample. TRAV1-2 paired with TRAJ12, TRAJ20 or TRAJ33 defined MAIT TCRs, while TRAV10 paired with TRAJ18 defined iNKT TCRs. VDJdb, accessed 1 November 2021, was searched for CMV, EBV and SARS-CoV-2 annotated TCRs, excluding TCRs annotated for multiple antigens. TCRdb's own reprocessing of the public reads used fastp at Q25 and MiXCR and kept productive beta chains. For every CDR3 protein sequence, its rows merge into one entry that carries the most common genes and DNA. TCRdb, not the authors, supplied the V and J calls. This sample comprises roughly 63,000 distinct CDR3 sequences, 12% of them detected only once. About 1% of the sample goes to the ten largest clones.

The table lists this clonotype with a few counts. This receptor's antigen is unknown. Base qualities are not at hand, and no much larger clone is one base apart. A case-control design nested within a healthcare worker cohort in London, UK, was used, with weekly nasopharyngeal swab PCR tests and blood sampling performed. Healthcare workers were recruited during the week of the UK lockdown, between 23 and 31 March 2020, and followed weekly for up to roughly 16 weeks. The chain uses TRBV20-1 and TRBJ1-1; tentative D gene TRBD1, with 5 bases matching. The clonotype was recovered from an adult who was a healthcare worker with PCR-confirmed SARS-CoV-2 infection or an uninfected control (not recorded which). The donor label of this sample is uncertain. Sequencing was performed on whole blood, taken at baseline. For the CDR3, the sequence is CSALDSTSGGTEAFF. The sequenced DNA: TGCAGTGCTCTCGACAGCACAAGTGGGGGCACTGAAGCTTTCTTT.